Reported below is one T cell receptor beta chain. A clone one base away is much larger, so this may be a read error. Using RNA transcripts as the source, TCR beta CDR3 regions were amplified. Primed by the HTBI set, a first-round RT-PCR was run on the TCR CDR3. Each CDR3 protein is one row after TCRdb ran MiXCR on the multiplex PCR reads. The sample holds 350,000 or so distinct CDR3 sequences, about a sixth seen once. Exclusion of patients followed from uncontrolled infection, other autoimmune disease, pregnancy or lactation. Germline V lookup: CDR1 MDHEN, CDR2 SYDVKM. The CDR3 is 14 residues long. V gave up 11 bases and J gave up 0 bases, with 11 bases separating them. The source of the sample is a study of T cells in Graves' hyperthyroidism and ophthalmopathy.

The chain links TRBV28 to TRBJ2-6; the D is unclear. This TCR derives from a woman aged 25 to 39 with Graves' hyperthyroidism that later progressed to Graves' ophthalmopathy. The source material was blood. The chain's CDR3 is CACMLYSGANVLTF. The CDR3 DNA follows: TGTGCCTGCATGCTCTACTCTGGGGCCAACGTCCTGACTTTC.